This T cell receptor (beta chain) derives from a study of T cell responses to AZD1222 COVID-19 vaccine. Note on this clone: Antigen unknown.

Germline V gene lookup returns CDR1 MNHEY and CDR2 SVGAGI. The V and J ends lost 7 bases and 5 bases, in that order; junction bases with no gene match: 10. The CDR3 contains 14 residues. TCRdb's copy holds only in-frame clones and misses some; the assay was immunoSEQ multiplex PCR. The sample records around 150,000 clones, about 92% being singletons. Study findings and constraints: In a largely white British group with more females than males, clonal diversity was possibly underestimated. Spike-specific TCR breadth rose after two AZD1222 doses, and depth rose as well.

The material was peripheral blood, obtained 28 days after the second AZD1222 dose. This chain joins TRBV6-5 and TRBJ1-2, with 7 bases that match TRBD1. The receptor comes from an adult who received the AZD1222 COVID-19 vaccine. The CDR3 DNA follows: TGTGCCAGCAAACCTGCAGGGGGGGGATATGGCTACACCTTC. Translated, it gives CASKPAGGGYGYTF.